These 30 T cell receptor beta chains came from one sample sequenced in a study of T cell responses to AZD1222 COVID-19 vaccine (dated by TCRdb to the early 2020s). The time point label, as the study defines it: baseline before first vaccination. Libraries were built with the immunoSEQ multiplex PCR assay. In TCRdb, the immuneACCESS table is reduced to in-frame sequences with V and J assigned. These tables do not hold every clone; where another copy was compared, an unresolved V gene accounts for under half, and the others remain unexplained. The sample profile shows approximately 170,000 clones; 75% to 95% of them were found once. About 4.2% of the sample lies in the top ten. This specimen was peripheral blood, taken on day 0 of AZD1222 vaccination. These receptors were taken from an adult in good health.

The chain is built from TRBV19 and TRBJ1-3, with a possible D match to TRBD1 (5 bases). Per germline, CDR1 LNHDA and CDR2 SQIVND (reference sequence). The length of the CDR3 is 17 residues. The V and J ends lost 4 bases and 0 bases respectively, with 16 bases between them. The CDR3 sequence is CASSSIGGRYSGNTIYF. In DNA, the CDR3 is TGTGCCAGTAGTAGCATCGGGGGACGGTACTCTGGAAACACCATATATTTT.

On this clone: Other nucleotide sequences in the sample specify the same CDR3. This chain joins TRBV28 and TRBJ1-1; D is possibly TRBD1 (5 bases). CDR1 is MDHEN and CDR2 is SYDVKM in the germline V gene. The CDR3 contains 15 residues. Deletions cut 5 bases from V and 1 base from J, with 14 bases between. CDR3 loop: CASSPLGQGNTEAFF. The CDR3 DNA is TGTGCCAGCAGTCCCCTGGGGCAGGGGAACACTGAAGCTTTCTTT.

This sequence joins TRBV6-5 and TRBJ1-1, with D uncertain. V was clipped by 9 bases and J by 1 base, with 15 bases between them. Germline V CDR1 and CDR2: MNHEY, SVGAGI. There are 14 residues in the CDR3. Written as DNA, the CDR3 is TGTGCCAGTGGAGCTGGAGTTAAGAACACTGAAGCTTTCTTT. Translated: CASGAGVKNTEAFF.

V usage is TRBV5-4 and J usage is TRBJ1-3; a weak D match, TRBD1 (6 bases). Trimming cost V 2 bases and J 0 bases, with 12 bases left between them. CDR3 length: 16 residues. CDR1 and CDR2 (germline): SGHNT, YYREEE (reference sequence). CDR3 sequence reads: CASSFNTGNSGNTIYF. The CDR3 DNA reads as TGTGCCAGCAGCTTCAATACAGGGAACTCTGGAAACACCATATATTTT.

The CDR3 here is CASSRRQGMAEAFF. The DNA for the CDR3 is TGTGCCAGCAGCCGCCGACAGGGGATGGCTGAAGCTTTCTTT. This chain joins TRBV5-8 and TRBJ1-1, with TRBD1 matching over 8 bases. With 4 bases clipped from V and 6 bases from J, the junction kept 8 bases outside the gene matches. Germline CDR1 and CDR2: SGHTS and YDEGEE. The CDR3 totals 14 residues.

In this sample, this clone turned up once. As DNA, the CDR3 is TGTGCCAGCAGCGTAGGCGCGGGGCCGGACTACGAGCAGTACTTC. Translated, it gives CASSVGAGPDYEQYF. The V call is TRBV9, the J call TRBJ2-7; maybe TRBD2 (6 bases). Germline V gene data show CDR1 as SGDLS and CDR2 as YYNGEE. Trimming pared 0 bases from V and 3 bases from J, leaving 13 bases between. This CDR3 has 15 amino acids.

CDR3 DNA sequence: TGTGCCAGTAGTATAGTTGAGGAGGGGGCGCGGAGTCGACGGACTGAAGCTTTCTTT. Its translation is CASSIVEEGARSRRTEAFF. The chain recombines TRBV19 with TRBJ1-1; 7 bases map to TRBD1. The CDR3 is 19 residues long. Germline CDR1 is LNHDA and CDR2 is SQIVND (reference sequence). Trimming removed 1 base from V and 5 bases from J; junction bases left unmatched: 19.

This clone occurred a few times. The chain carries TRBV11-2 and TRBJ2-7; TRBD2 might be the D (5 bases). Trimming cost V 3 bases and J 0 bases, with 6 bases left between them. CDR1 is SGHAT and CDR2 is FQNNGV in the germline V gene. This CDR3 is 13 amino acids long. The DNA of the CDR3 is TGTGCCAGCAGCTTTAGCGACTCCTACGAGCAGTACTTC. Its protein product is CASSFSDSYEQYF.

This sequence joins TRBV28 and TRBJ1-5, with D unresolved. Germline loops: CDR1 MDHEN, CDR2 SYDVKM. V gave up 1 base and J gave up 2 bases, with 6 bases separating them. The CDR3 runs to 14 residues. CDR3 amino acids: CASSLFRGNQPQHF. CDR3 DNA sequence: TGTGCCAGCAGTTTATTCCGGGGCAATCAGCCCCAGCATTTT.

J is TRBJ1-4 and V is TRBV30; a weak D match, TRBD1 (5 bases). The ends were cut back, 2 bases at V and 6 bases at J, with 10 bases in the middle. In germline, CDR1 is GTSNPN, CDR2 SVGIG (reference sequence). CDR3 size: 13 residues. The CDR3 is CAWSRGAHEKLFF. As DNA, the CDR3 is TGTGCCTGGAGTCGAGGGGCGCATGAAAAACTGTTTTTT.

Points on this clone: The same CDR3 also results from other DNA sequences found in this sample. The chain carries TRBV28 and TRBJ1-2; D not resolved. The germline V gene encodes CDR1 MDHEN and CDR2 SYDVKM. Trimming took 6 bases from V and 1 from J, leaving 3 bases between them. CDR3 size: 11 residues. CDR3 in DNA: TGTGCCAGCAGCCTTAACTATGGCTACACCTTC. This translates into CASSLNYGYTF.

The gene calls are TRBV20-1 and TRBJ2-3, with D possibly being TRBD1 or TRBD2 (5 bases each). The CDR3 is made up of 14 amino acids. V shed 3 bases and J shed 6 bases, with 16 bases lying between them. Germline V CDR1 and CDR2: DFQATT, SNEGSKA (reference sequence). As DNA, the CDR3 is TGCAGTGCTAGTACCGGGACCGCCAGGGATACGCAGTATTTT. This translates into CSASTGTARDTQYF.

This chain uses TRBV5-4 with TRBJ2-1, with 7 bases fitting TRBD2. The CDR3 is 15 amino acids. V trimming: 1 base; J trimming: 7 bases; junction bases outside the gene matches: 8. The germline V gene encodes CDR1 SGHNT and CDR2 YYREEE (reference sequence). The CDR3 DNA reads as TGTGCCAGCAGCTTGAGCGCAGGGAGGGAGAATGAGCAGTTCTTC. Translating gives CASSLSAGRENEQFF.

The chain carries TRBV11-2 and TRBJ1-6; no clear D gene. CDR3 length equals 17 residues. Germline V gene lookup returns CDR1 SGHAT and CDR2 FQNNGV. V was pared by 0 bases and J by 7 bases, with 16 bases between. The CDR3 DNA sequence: TGTGCCAGCAGCTTAGATCACTGGCCCGGAGGGAATTCACCCCTCCACTTT. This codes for CASSLDHWPGGNSPLHF.

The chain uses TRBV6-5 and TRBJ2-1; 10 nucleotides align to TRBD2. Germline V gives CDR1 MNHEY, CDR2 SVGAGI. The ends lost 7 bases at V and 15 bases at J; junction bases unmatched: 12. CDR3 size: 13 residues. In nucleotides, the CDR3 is TGTGCCAGCACGGTAGCGGGAGGAGGAAGAAGGTTCTTC. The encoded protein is CASTVAGGGRRFF.

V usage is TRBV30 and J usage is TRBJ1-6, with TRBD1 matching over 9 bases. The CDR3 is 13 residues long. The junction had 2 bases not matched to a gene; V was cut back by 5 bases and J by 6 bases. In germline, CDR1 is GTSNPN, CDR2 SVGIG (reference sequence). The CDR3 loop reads CAWLGQGNSPLHF. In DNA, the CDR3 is TGTGCCTGGTTGGGACAGGGTAATTCACCCCTCCACTTT.

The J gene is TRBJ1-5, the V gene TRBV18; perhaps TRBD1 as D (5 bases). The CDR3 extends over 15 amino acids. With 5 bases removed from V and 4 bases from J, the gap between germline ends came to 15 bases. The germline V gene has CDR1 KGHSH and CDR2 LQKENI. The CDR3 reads CASSESGGGNQPQHF. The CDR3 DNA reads TGTGCCAGCTCAGAGTCCGGGGGAGGGAATCAGCCCCAGCATTTT.

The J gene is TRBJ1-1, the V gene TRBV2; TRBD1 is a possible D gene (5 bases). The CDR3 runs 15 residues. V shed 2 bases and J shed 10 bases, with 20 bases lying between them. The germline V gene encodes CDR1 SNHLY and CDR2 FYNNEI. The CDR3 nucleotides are TGTGCCAGCAGTGAATCCGGGAGCTGGGGCGGCAGAGCTTTCTTT. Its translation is CASSESGSWGGRAFF. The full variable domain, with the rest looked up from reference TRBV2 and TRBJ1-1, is EPEVTQTPSHQVTQMGQEVILRCVPISNHLYFYWYRQILGQKVEFLVSFYNNEISEKSEIFDDQFSVERPDGSNFTLKIRSTKLEDSAMYFCASSESGSWGGRAFFGQGTRLTVV.

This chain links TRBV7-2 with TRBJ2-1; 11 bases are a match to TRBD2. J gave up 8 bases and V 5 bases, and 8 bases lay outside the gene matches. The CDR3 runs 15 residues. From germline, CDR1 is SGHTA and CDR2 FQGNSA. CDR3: CASSILAGVIYEQFF. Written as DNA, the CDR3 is TGTGCCAGCAGCATACTAGCGGGAGTGATCTATGAGCAGTTCTTC.

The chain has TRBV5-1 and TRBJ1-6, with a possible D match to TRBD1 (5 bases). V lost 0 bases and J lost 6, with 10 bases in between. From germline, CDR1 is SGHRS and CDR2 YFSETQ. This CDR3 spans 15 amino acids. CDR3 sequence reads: CASSLAGGRNSPLHF. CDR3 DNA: TGCGCCAGCAGCTTGGCCGGGGGTCGTAATTCACCCCTCCACTTT.

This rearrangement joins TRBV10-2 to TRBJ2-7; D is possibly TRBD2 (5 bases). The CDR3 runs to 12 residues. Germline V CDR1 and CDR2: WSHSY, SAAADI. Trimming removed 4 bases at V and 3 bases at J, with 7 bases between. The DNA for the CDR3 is TGCGCCAGCAGTGCAGGAGGCTACGAGCAGTACTTC. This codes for CASSAGGYEQYF.

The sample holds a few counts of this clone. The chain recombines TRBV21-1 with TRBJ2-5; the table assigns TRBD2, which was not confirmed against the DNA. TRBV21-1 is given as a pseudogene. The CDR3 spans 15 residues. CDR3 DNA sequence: TGTGCCAGCAGCAAAGGACGGGGGATCCGGGAGACCCAGTACTTC. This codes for CASSKGRGIRETQYF.

CDR3 sequence: CASSLARGETQYF. The CDR3 DNA reads as TGTGCCAGCAGCCTTGCAAGGGGGGAGACCCAGTACTTC. V usage is TRBV3-1 (or the pseudogene TRBV3-2) and J usage is TRBJ2-5, with D maybe TRBD1 (6 bases). The CDR3 contains 13 residues. Trimming took 4 bases from V and 5 from J, leaving 11 bases between them. CDR1 and CDR2 from the germline V gene are LGHDT and YNNKEL (reference sequence).

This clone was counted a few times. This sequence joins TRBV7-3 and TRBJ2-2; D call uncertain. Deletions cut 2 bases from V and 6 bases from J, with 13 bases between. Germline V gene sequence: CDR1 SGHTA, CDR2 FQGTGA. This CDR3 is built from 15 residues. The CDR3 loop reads CASSLRALVPGELFF. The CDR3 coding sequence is TGTGCCAGCAGCTTACGGGCACTGGTGCCCGGGGAGCTGTTTTTT.

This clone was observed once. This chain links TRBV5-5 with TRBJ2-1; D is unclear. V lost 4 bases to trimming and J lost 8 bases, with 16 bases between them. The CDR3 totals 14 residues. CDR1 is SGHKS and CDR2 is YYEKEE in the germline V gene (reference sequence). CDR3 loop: CASSPTYSQYEQFF. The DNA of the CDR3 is TGTGCCAGCAGCCCGACATACAGTCAGTATGAGCAGTTCTTC.

CDR3 nucleotides: TGTGCCAGCAGTTTAGGACAGGGGCGGGTCACTGAAGCTTTCTTT. It specifies CASSLGQGRVTEAFF. The chain carries TRBV28 and TRBJ1-1; 9 bases line up with TRBD1. CDR1 is MDHEN, CDR2 SYDVKM, per germline. Losses at the gene ends were 2 bases for V and 4 bases for J; bases not matched to a gene: 5. The CDR3 has 15 amino acids. The whole variable domain, filled in from reference TRBV28 and TRBJ1-1, reads DVKVTQSSRYLVKRTGEKVFLECVQDMDHENMFWYRQDPGLGLRLIYFSYDVKMKEKGDIPEGYSVSREKKERFSLILESASTNQTSMYLCASSLGQGRVTEAFFGQGTRLTVV.

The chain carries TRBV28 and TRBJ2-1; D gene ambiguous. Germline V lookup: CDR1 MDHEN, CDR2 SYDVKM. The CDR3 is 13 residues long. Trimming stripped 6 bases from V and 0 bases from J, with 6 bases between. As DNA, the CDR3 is TGTGCCAGCAGGGGGTACTCCTACAATGAGCAGTTCTTC. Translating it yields CASRGYSYNEQFF.

The CDR3 region is CASSQSPGHGEKLFF. In DNA form, the CDR3 reads TGCGCCAGCAGCCAAAGCCCGGGGCATGGTGAAAAACTGTTTTTT. The J gene is TRBJ1-4, the V gene TRBV4-3; D is perhaps TRBD1 (5 bases). This CDR3 spans 15 amino acids. Germline V gives CDR1 LGHNA, CDR2 YSLEER. Trimming removed 2 bases at V and 7 bases at J, with 14 bases between.

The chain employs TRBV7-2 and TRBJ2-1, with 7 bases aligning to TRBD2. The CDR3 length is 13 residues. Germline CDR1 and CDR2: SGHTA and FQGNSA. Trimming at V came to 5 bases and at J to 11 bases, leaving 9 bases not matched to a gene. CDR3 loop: CASSVLLAGQQFF. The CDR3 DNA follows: TGTGCCAGCAGCGTCCTCTTAGCGGGCCAGCAGTTCTTC.

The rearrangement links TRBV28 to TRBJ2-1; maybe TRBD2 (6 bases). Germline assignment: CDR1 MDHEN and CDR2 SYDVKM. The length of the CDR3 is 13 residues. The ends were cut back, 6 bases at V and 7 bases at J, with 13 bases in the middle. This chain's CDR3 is CASRPGLLNEQFF. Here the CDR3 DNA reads TGTGCCAGCAGGCCGGGACTCCTAAATGAGCAGTTCTTC.